This TCR beta chain was sequenced for a study of T-cell reconstitution after alpha-beta-depleted transplantation in children. Whole-study results and caveats: Several patients had high TCRbeta diversity at day 60; it came from surviving recipient T cells and thymic progenitors.

TCRbeta library construction was performed incorporating unique molecular identifiers. Each CDR3 protein is one row after TCRdb ran MiXCR on the PCR reads. This repertoire shows about 580,000 distinct CDR3 sequences, roughly 27% found once; its top ten account for around a third. The CDR3 is 14 residues long. Germline V gene data show CDR1 as SGHRS and CDR2 as YFSETQ. Trimming removed 2 bases from V and 0 bases from J, with 9 bases in between. This clonotype was counted only a few times. Its antigen is still unknown. This chain uses TRBV5-1 with TRBJ2-7; tentatively, D is TRBD2 (6 bases). This TCR was sampled from a boy younger than two with Wiskott-Aldrich syndrome, due to receive a stem cell transplant. Source: PBMCs, taken before TCRalphabeta/CD19-depleted stem cell transplant. CDR3 in amino acids: CASSFGLLSYEQYF. The CDR3 DNA reads TGCGCCAGCAGCTTTGGACTACTCTCCTACGAGCAGTACTTC.